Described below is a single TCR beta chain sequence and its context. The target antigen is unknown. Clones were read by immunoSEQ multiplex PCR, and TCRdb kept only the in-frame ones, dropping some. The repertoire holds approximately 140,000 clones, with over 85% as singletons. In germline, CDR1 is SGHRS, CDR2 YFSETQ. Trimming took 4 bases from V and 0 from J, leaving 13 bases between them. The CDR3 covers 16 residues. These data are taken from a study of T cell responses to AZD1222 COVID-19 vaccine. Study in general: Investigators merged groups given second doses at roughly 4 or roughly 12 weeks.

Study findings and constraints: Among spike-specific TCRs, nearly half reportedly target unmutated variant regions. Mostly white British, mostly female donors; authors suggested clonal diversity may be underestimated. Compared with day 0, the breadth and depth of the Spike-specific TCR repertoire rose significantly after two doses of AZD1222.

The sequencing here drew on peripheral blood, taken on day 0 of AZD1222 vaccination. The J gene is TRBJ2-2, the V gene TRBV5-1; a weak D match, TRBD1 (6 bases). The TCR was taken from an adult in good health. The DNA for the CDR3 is TGCGCCAGCAGCCACGGACAGTCGACGAACACCGGGGAGCTGTTTTTT. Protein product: CASSHGQSTNTGELFF.